This TCR beta chain was sequenced for a study of blood T cell repertoires in COVID-19. Study at large: Recovered status in Cohort 3 required two negative PCRs, clearance, or symptom resolution. The samples span acute and convalescent COVID-19 from the United States, Italy and Spain. Nucleic acid was either cDNA or gDNA, and it came from T cells, B-cell-depleted T cells, or PBMCs.

There are 15 residues in the CDR3. Germline CDR1 is KGHSH and CDR2 is LQKENI. Trimming removed 1 base at V and 1 base at J, with 8 bases between. In the original processing: Amplification of reference gene primers provided the estimated nucleated cell counts. The repertoire was sequenced with immunoSEQ multiplex PCR; TCRdb's copy has only in-frame clones and lacks some. That table supplies the V and J calls and clone size; D and trimming were determined from the DNA. The table lists hundreds of thousands of clones, around 87% of them singletons. The origin of this receptor is a man in his forties in a cohort exposed to, infected with or recovered from COVID-19 (not recorded which). The sequenced sample was PBMCs or T cells enriched from blood (not recorded which). The V gene is TRBV18, the J gene TRBJ1-5; D perhaps matches TRBD1 (5 bases). The CDR3 reads CASSPQKGSNQPQHF. The CDR3 DNA sequence: TGTGCCAGCTCACCACAGAAGGGGAGCAATCAGCCCCAGCATTTT.